These 27 T cell receptor beta chains came from one sample sequenced in a study of cytomegalovirus exposure and HLA in healthy donors. It was with 60 Vbeta and 13 Jbeta primers that the PCR ran. Using immunoSEQ multiplex PCR, the repertoire was profiled, and TCRdb retains in-frame clones only, with some absent. The listing contains 40,000 to 50,000 clones. Sequencing was performed on PBMCs. Receptors originate from a middle-aged woman in good health and CMV-seronegative.

The chain recombines TRBV27 with TRBJ1-1; D possibly corresponds to TRBD1 (6 bases). The V gene lost 5 bases and the J gene lost 1 base, with 14 bases spanning the gap. The CDR3 loop spans 15 amino acids. Germline loops: CDR1 MNHEY, CDR2 SMNVEV (reference sequence). CDR3 loop: CASSTPSRGNTEAFF. Here the CDR3 DNA reads TGTGCCAGCAGTACCCCGAGCAGGGGGAACACTGAAGCTTTCTTT.

The gene calls are TRBV28 and TRBJ1-5, with 7 bases fitting TRBD1. V was pared by 8 bases and J by 6 bases, with 1 base of the junction left unmatched. Germline CDR1 and CDR2: MDHEN and SYDVKM. The CDR3 is 11 amino acids. CDR3 residues: CASGQAQPQHF. CDR3 coding DNA: TGTGCCAGCGGACAGGCTCAGCCCCAGCATTTT.

This chain uses TRBV2 with TRBJ2-1; perhaps TRBD1 as D (6 bases). Trimming removed 6 bases from V and 8 bases from J, with 17 bases in between. The V gene's germline CDR1 is SNHLY and CDR2 FYNNEI. This CDR3 has 14 residues. The chain's CDR3 is CASRRTGSSDEQFF. The CDR3 bases are TGTGCCAGCAGGAGAACAGGGAGCAGTGATGAGCAGTTCTTC.

In DNA, the CDR3 is TGTGCCTCCAGTCAGACTAGCGGGAGTTACGAGCAGTACTTC. Its translation: CASSQTSGSYEQYF. The rearrangement joins TRBV19 to TRBJ2-7; TRBD2 matches 12 bases. The CDR3 has 14 residues. Germline V gives CDR1 LNHDA, CDR2 SQIVND (reference sequence). With 11 bases clipped from V and 4 bases from J, the junction kept 9 bases outside the gene matches.

The rearrangement uses TRBV7-3 and TRBJ2-7; possibly TRBD2 for D (6 bases). V gave up 4 bases and J gave up 7 bases, with 8 bases separating them. CDR1 and CDR2 (germline): SGHTA, FQGTGA. CDR3 length equals 11 residues. The CDR3 region is CASSSGGEQYF. In DNA, the CDR3 is TGTGCCAGCAGCTCCGGGGGAGAGCAGTACTTC.

The V call is TRBV5-1, the J call TRBJ1-2, with a tentative D call TRBD1 (5 bases). V was shortened by 0 bases and J by 2 bases, with 8 bases between the two germline ends. The CDR3 covers 14 residues. Germline V gene sequence: CDR1 SGHRS, CDR2 YFSETQ. The CDR3 is CASSLVTDNYGYTF. CDR3 DNA: TGCGCCAGCAGCTTGGTGACAGACAACTATGGCTACACCTTC.

J is TRBJ2-1 and V is TRBV7-6; TRBD2 matches 9 bases. This CDR3 has 15 amino acids. The germline V gene has CDR1 SGHVS and CDR2 FNYEAQ. V dropped 4 bases and J dropped 3; count of bases not matched to a gene: 4. DNA of the CDR3: TGTGCCAGCAGCTATGGACTAGCGAGCTACAATGAGCAGTTCTTC. Protein sequence: CASSYGLASYNEQFF.

The CDR3 spells CASSLALAGVWETQYF. The CDR3 DNA reads TGCGCCAGCAGCTTGGCCCTAGCGGGAGTGTGGGAGACCCAGTACTTC. The gene calls are TRBV5-1 and TRBJ2-5; TRBD2 aligns across 10 bases. Germline CDR1 and CDR2: SGHRS and YFSETQ. The CDR3 spans 16 residues. With 0 bases clipped from V and 5 bases from J, the junction kept 7 bases outside the gene matches.

The chain is built from TRBV7-6 and TRBJ2-7; D possibly corresponds to TRBD1 (5 bases). In germline, CDR1 is SGHVS, CDR2 FNYEAQ. The CDR3 is 16 amino acids. Trimming stripped 2 bases from V and 3 bases from J, with 17 bases between. Here the CDR3 DNA reads TGTGCCAGCAGCTTAAAACCGGACACCTTGGGCTACGAGCAGTACTTC. Encoded protein: CASSLKPDTLGYEQYF.

This sequence joins TRBV25-1 and TRBJ2-4; D might be TRBD1 (7 bases). Germline V gene sequence: CDR1 MGHDK, CDR2 SYGVNS. The V gene lost 4 bases and the J gene lost 4 bases, with 14 bases spanning the gap. The CDR3 runs 15 residues. This CDR3 is CASSGGQAGKNIQYF. CDR3 bases: TGTGCCAGCAGTGGTGGACAGGCGGGAAAAAACATTCAGTACTTC.

This chain connects TRBV27 to TRBJ2-7; 7 bases agree with TRBD1. Germline V CDR1 and CDR2: MNHEY, SMNVEV (reference sequence). This CDR3 region has 20 residues. V shed 4 bases, J shed 4 bases, and the junction held 25 bases outside the gene matches. The CDR3 loop is CASSSHLRLIDRAQLYEQYF. In DNA, the CDR3 is TGTGCCAGCAGTTCTCATCTCAGACTTATTGACAGGGCACAACTTTACGAGCAGTACTTC.

The V and J genes are TRBV10-2 and TRBJ1-2; D perhaps matches TRBD1 (6 bases). The CDR3 extends over 14 amino acids. CDR1 is WSHSY, CDR2 SAAADI, per germline. V lost 6 bases to trimming and J lost 2 bases, with 13 bases between them. CDR3: CASRARGANYGYTF. CDR3 DNA: TGCGCCAGCAGGGCTCGGGGGGCCAACTATGGCTACACCTTC.

The chain joins TRBV6-5 to TRBJ2-7; 8 bases match TRBD2. V gave up 8 bases and J gave up 9 bases; unmatched junction bases: 9. The CDR3 is 12 residues long. Germline V lookup: CDR1 MNHEY, CDR2 SVGAGI. The CDR3 DNA sequence: TGTGCCAGCTACAGCGGGAGAGAAGGGCAGTACTTC. It encodes CASYSGREGQYF.

This chain joins TRBV13 and TRBJ1-2, with D possibly TRBD1 on 5 matching bases. Trimming removed 5 bases at V and 4 bases at J, with 17 bases between. Germline V gene lookup returns CDR1 PRHDT and CDR2 FYEKMQ (reference sequence). The CDR3 covers 15 residues. In DNA, the CDR3 is TGTGCCAGCAGCCACGGGACGGGAGGACCCTATGGCTACACCTTC. Its translation is CASSHGTGGPYGYTF.

The V call is TRBV4-1, the J call TRBJ1-5; D possibly corresponds to TRBD1 (5 bases). The CDR3 consists of 16 residues. V lost 4 bases and J lost 6, with 19 bases in between. Germline-derived CDR1 and CDR2 are MGHRA and YSYEKL. The CDR3 region is CASSRLGRGDGQPQHF. In nucleotides, the CDR3 is TGCGCCAGCAGCCGCCTGGGACGGGGGGATGGTCAGCCCCAGCATTTT.

The rearrangement joins TRBV4-3 to TRBJ2-7; 10 nucleotides agree with TRBD1. The CDR3 is 15 residues long. Trimming at V came to 5 bases and at J to 6 bases, leaving 10 bases not matched to a gene. Germline V gene sequence: CDR1 LGHNA, CDR2 YSLEER. This CDR3 reads CASSRPGTGVAEQYF. In DNA, the CDR3 is TGCGCCAGCAGCAGACCCGGGACAGGGGTCGCCGAGCAGTACTTC.

This sequence joins TRBV7-9 and TRBJ1-5, with a weak D call TRBD1 (5 bases). Germline V gene data show CDR1 as SEHNR and CDR2 as FQNEAQ (reference sequence). V was clipped by 5 bases and J by 1 base, with 12 bases between them. The CDR3 runs 15 residues. CDR3 in DNA: TGTGCCAGCAGCCCCCAGGGAGGCAGCAATCAGCCCCAGCATTTT. Encoded protein: CASSPQGGSNQPQHF.

The J gene is TRBJ2-5, the V gene TRBV28; possibly TRBD1 for D (6 bases). Germline CDR1 is MDHEN and CDR2 is SYDVKM. CDR3 length equals 15 residues. Trimming removed 4 bases from V and 5 bases from J, with 17 bases in between. In nucleotides, the CDR3 is TGTGCCAGCAGTTCACCGGGAAATGGGGGCGAGACCCAGTACTTC. Residues: CASSSPGNGGETQYF. The whole variable domain, remainder taken from reference TRBV28 and TRBJ2-5, is DVKVTQSSRYLVKRTGEKVFLECVQDMDHENMFWYRQDPGLGLRLIYFSYDVKMKEKGDIPEGYSVSREKKERFSLILESASTNQTSMYLCASSSPGNGGETQYFGPGTRLLVL.

V and J are TRBV7-3 and TRBJ2-7; D gene uncertain. This CDR3 comprises 13 residues. Trimming cost V 5 bases and J 2 bases, with 10 bases left between them. From germline, CDR1 is SGHTA and CDR2 FQGTGA. CDR3 bases: TGTGCCAGCAGCCACCCCGAGACCTACGAGCAGTACTTC. Translation: CASSHPETYEQYF.

This chain joins TRBV7-2 and TRBJ2-3; TRBD1 might be the D (6 bases). Trimming took 2 bases from V and 0 from J, leaving 9 bases between them. Germline CDR1 and CDR2: SGHTA and FQGNSA. The CDR3 covers 15 residues. CDR3 loop: CASSLRQASTDTQYF. DNA of the CDR3: TGTGCCAGCAGCTTACGACAGGCTAGCACAGATACGCAGTATTTT.

The rearrangement joins TRBV20-1 to TRBJ1-2; possible D gene TRBD1, 6 bases. V lost 3 bases, J lost 6 bases, and 8 bases lay in between. The germline V gene encodes CDR1 DFQATT and CDR2 SNEGSKA (reference sequence). The length of the CDR3 is 11 residues. The CDR3, as DNA: TGCAGTGCTAGTCGGACAGATGGCTACACCTTC. Its translation is CSASRTDGYTF.

The rearrangement links TRBV18 to TRBJ2-1; a possible D gene is TRBD2 (6 bases). V was shortened by 2 bases and J by 1 base, with 15 bases between the two germline ends. Germline V gives CDR1 KGHSH, CDR2 LQKENI. The CDR3 covers 17 residues. The CDR3 region is CASSPEVGGISYNEQFF. The CDR3 DNA follows: TGTGCCAGCTCACCAGAGGTGGGAGGTATTTCCTACAATGAGCAGTTCTTC.

The chain links TRBV7-2 to TRBJ2-7, with 10 bases aligning to TRBD1. The ends lost 6 bases at V and 6 bases at J; junction bases unmatched: 5. The germline CDR1 and CDR2 sequences are SGHTA and FQGNSA. CDR3 size: 13 residues. In DNA form, the CDR3 reads TGTGCCAGCAGTCAAAGACAGGGGGCCGAGCAGTACTTC. Residues: CASSQRQGAEQYF.

The J gene is TRBJ2-7, the V gene TRBV5-1, with 8 bases identical to TRBD2. The V segment lost 4 bases and the J segment 6 bases; nucleotides outside the gene matches: 9. The CDR3 spans 14 residues. CDR1 is SGHRS and CDR2 is YFSETQ in the germline V gene. The CDR3: CASSRSGSGGEQYF. The CDR3 bases are TGCGCCAGCAGCCGGAGCGGGAGCGGAGGCGAGCAGTACTTC.

V is TRBV13 and J is TRBJ2-1; 8 bases are shared with TRBD2. The V gene's germline CDR1 is PRHDT and CDR2 FYEKMQ (reference sequence). With V trimmed by 2 bases and J by 7 bases, 1 base remained unmatched. CDR3 length equals 13 residues. For the CDR3, the DNA is TGTGCCAGCAGCTTACGGGAGGGGAATGAGCAGTTCTTC. This codes for CASSLREGNEQFF.

The rearrangement links TRBV6-1 to TRBJ1-2; D gene uncertain. Trimming stripped 7 bases from V and 8 bases from J, with 20 bases between. Germline V lookup: CDR1 MNHNS, CDR2 SASEGT. There are 14 residues in the CDR3. CDR3 sequence: CASTTTGSGGGYTF. The DNA of the CDR3 is TGTGCCAGCACTACAACCGGTTCCGGAGGCGGCTACACCTTC.

The chain has TRBV28 and TRBJ2-7, with a tentative D call TRBD2 (7 bases). Germline V CDR1 and CDR2: MDHEN, SYDVKM. The CDR3 is made up of 14 amino acids. The V and J ends lost 5 bases and 5 bases respectively, with 16 bases between them. The CDR3 region is CASSSGGADNEQYF. CDR3 nucleotide sequence: TGTGCCAGCAGTAGTGGGGGGGCGGATAACGAGCAGTACTTC.